This TCR beta chain was sequenced in a study of T-cell memory formation after mild COVID-19. For the study at large: Across donors, TCR clusters were largely donor specific. Study-level results: Those CD4+ clones that contracted were mainly in CM and EM (CD8+ ones in EMRA).

Employing constant-segment primers, 5'RACE generated TCR alpha and TCR beta cDNA libraries bearing sample barcodes and UMIs. TCRdb reprocessed the 5' RACE reads via MiXCR and lists one record per CDR3 protein. The sample holds 450,000 to 650,000 distinct CDR3 sequences, less than 25% seen once. This CDR3 comprises 16 residues. J lost 6 bases, V lost 1 base, and 7 bases had no gene match. The germline V gene has CDR1 MNHNS and CDR2 SASEGT. This clonotype was detected a few times. Its target is unknown. The clonotype was recovered from an adult woman who had mild COVID-19 (a few samples of this study predate the infection). Cell type and time point are not known. Sequences were obtained from PBMCs or a T cell subset sorted from them (not recorded which). V and J are TRBV6-1 and TRBJ2-5, with TRBD2 matching over 11 bases. The CDR3 loop reads CASSEGSGGAQKTQYF. CDR3 nucleotides: TGTGCCAGCAGTGAAGGTAGCGGGGGGGCGCAAAAGACCCAGTACTTC.